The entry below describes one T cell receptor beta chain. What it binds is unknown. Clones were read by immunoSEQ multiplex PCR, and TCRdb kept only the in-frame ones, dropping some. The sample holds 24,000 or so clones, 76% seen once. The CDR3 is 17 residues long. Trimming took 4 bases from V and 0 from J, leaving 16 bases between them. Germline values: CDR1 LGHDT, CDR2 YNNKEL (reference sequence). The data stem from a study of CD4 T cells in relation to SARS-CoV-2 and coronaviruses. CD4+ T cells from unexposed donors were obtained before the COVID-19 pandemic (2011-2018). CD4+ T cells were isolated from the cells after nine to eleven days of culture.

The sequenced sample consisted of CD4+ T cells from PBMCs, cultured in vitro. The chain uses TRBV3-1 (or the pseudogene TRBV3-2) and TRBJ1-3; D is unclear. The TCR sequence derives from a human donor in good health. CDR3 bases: TGTGCCAGCAGCCTTCCCGCCGGCAGTCACTCTGGAAACACCATATATTTT. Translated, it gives CASSLPAGSHSGNTIYF.